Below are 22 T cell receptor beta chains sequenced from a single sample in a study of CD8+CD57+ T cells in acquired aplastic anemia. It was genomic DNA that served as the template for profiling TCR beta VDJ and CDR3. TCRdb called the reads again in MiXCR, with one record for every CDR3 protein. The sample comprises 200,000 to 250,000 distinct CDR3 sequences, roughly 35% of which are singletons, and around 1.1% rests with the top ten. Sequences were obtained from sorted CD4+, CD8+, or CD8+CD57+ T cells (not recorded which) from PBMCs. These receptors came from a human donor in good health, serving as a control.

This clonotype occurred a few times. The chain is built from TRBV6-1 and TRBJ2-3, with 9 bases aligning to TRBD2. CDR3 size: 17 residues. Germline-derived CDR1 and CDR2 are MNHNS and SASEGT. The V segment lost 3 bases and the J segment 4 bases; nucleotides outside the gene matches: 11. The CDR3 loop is CASSEGAGGFPPDTQYF. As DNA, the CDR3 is TGTGCCAGCAGTGAGGGAGCGGGAGGTTTCCCCCCAGATACGCAGTATTTT.

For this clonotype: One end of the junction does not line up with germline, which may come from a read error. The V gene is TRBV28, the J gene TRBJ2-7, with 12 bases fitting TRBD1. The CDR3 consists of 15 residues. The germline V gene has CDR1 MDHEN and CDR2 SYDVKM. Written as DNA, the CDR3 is TGTGCCAGCAGTCTACAATCCGGGACAGGGGGCCTCAGTGTCTTC. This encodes CASSLQSGTGGLSVF.

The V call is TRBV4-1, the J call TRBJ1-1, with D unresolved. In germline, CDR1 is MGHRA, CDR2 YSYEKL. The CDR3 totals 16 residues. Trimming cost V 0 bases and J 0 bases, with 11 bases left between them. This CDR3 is CASSQDRKDMNTEAFF. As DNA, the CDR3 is TGCGCCAGCAGCCAAGATCGGAAGGATATGAACACTGAAGCTTTCTTT.

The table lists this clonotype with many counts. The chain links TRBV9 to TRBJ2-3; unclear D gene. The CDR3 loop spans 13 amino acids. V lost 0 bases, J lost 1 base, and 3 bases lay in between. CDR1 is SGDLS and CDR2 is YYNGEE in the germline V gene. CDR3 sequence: CASSVERTDTQYF. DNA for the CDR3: TGTGCCAGCAGCGTAGAACGCACAGATACGCAGTATTTT.

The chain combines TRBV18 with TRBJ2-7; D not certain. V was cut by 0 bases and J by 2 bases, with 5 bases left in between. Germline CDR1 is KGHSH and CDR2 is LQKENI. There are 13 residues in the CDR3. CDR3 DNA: TGTGCCAGCTCACCACCAGATACCTACGAGCAGTACTTC. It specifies CASSPPDTYEQYF.

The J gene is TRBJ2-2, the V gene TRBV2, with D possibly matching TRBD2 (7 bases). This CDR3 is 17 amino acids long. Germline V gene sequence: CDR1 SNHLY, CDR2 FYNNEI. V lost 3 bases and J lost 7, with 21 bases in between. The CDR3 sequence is CASSEVAAGARGGELFF. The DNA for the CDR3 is TGTGCCAGCAGTGAGGTAGCGGCGGGGGCCCGGGGCGGGGAGCTGTTTTTT.

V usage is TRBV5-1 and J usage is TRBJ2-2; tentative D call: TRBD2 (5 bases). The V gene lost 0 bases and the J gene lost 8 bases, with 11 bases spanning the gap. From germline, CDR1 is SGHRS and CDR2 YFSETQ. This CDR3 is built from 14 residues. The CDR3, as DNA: TGCGCCAGCAGCTTGGGGACGGGAAGAGGGGAGCTGTTTTTT. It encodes CASSLGTGRGELFF.

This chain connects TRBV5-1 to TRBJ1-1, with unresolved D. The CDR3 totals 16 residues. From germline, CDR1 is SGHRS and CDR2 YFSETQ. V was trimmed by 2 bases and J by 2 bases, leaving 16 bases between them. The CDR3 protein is CASSLGLTNSNTEAFF. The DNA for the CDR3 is TGCGCCAGCAGCTTAGGACTTACTAACAGTAACACTGAAGCTTTCTTT.

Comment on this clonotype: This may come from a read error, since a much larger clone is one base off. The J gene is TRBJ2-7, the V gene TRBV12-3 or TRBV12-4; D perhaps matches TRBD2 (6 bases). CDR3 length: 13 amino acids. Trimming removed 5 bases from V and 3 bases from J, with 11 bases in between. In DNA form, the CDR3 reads TGTGCCAGCAGTCTTCGCGGGATCTACGAGCAGTACTTC. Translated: CASSLRGIYEQYF.

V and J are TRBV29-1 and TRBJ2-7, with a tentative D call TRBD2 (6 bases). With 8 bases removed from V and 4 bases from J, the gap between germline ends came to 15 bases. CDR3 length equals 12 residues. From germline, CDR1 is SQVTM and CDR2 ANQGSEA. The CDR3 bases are TGCAGCTTGGGCGGGAAAGCGTACGAGCAGTACTTC. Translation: CSLGGKAYEQYF.

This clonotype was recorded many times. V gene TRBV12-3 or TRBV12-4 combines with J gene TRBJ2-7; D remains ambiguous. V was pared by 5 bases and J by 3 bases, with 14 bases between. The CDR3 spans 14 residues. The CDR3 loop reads CASSPGGSIYEQYF. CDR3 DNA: TGTGCCAGCAGTCCAGGCGGATCGATCTACGAGCAGTACTTC.

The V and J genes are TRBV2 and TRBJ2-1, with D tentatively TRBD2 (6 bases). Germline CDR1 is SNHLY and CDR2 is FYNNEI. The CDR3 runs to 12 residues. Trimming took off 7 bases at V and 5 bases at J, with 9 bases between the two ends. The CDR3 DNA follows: TGTGCCAGCACCTGGGAGGACAATGAGCAGTTCTTC. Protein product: CASTWEDNEQFF.

The CDR3 bases are TGTGCCAGCTCACCCCCGGGACTCCGGAACACTGAAGCTTTCTTT. The encoded protein is CASSPPGLRNTEAFF. The rearrangement joins TRBV6-1 to TRBJ1-1; the D gene is possibly TRBD1 (5 bases). Trimming took 8 bases from V and 1 from J, leaving 17 bases between them. CDR3 length: 15 residues. The germline gives CDR1 MNHNS, CDR2 SASEGT.

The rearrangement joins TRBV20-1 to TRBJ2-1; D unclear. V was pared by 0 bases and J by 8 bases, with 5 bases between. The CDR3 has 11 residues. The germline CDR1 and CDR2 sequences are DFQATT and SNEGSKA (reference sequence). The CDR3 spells CSARDMYEQFF. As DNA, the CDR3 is TGCAGTGCTAGAGATATGTATGAGCAGTTCTTC.

Written as DNA, the CDR3 is TGTGCCAGCAGTGAAACGGGACAGGGAGGGAATTCACCCCTCCACTTT. This sequence encodes CASSETGQGGNSPLHF. The genes are TRBV25-1 and TRBJ1-6, with 9 bases identical to TRBD1. Losses at the gene ends were 2 bases for V and 7 bases for J; bases not matched to a gene: 6. The CDR3 runs 16 residues. CDR1 and CDR2 (germline): MGHDK, SYGVNS.

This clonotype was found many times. CDR3 bases: TGTGCCAGTACCTCCGGACAGGTACGAAATCAGCCCCAGCATTTT. Protein sequence: CASTSGQVRNQPQHF. The V gene is TRBV19, the J gene TRBJ1-5, with 7 nucleotides matching TRBD1. The CDR3 has 15 residues. J lost 4 bases, V lost 7 bases, and 10 bases had no gene match. Germline CDR1 reads LNHDA; CDR2 reads SQIVND (reference sequence).

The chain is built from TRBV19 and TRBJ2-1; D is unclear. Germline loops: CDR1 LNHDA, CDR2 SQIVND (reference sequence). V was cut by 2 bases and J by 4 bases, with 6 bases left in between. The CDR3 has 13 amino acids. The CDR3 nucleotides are TGTGCCAGTAGTATACCAGCTTACAATGAGCAGTTCTTC. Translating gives CASSIPAYNEQFF.

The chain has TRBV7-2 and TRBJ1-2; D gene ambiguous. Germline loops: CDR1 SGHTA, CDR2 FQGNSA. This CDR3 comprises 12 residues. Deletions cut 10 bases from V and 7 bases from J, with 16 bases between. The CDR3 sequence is CATSDCLSGYTF. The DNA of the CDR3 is TGTGCCACCAGTGATTGCCTTAGTGGCTACACCTTC.

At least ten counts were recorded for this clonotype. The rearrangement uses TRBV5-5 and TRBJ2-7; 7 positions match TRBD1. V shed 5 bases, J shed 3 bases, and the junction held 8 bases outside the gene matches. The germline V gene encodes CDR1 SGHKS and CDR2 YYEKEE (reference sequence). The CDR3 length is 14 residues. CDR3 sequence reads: CASSGRDRIYEQYF. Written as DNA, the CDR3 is TGTGCCAGCAGTGGTCGGGACAGAATCTACGAGCAGTACTTC.

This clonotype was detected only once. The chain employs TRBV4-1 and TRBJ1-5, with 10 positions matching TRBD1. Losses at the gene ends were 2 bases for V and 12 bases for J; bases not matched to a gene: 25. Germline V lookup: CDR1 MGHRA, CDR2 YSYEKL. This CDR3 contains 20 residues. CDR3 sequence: CASSQIRPGQGPSHFFLQHF. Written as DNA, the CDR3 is TGCGCCAGCAGCCAAATTAGACCGGGACAGGGGCCATCCCATTTTTTTCTCCAGCATTTT.

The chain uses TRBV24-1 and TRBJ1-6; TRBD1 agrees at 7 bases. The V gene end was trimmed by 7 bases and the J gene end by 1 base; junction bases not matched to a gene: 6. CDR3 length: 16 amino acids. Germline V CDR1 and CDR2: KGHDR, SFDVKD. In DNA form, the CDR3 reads TGTGCCACCAGCACCACAGGGGAGTCCTATAATTCACCCCTCCACTTT. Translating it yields CATSTTGESYNSPLHF.

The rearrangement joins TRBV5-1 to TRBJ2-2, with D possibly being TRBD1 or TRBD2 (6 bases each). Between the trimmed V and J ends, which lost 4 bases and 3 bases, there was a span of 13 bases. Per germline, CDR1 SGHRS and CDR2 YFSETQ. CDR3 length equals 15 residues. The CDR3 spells CASSAGHLDTGELFF. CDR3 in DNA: TGCGCCAGCAGCGCGGGACATTTGGACACCGGGGAGCTGTTTTTT.